This T cell receptor beta chain was observed in a study of cytomegalovirus exposure and HLA in healthy donors. The germline CDR1 and CDR2 sequences are MDHEN and SYDVKM. The CDR3 sequence is 17 residues long. Trimming removed 2 bases from V and 7 bases from J; junction bases left unmatched: 14. Study observations and caveats: It was confirmed in vitro that a few of the CMV-associated chains were specific for CMV antigens.

This clone was seen once. What it binds is not known. Primers for the PCR totalled 60 Vbeta and 13 Jbeta. Per the original methods: Roughly 76 million unique TCR beta chains, roughly 11 million of them shared, were counted by a later analysis. Only in-frame clones appear in the TCRdb table, and some are missing; sequencing was by immunoSEQ multiplex PCR. Clone size and the V and J calls come from that table; the DNA yielded D and trimming. In the table there are over 200,000 clones, approximately 80% of which are singletons. This TCR was sampled from a male donor in good health and CMV-seronegative. The chain combines TRBV28 with TRBJ2-1; TRBD1 agrees at 7 bases. The sample taken for sequencing was PBMCs. CDR3 sequence (DNA): TGTGCCAGCAGTTTAGGGGGTGCGACAGGGTCTTCAAATGAGCAGTTCTTC. Its protein is CASSLGGATGSSNEQFF.